Below, 18 T cell receptor beta chains from the same sample are listed, as sequenced in a study of response to subunit inactivated influenza vaccine. Each CDR3 protein gets one entry after TCRdb re-called the RT-PCR reads with MiXCR. The sample has fewer than 600,000 distinct CDR3 sequences; 6% to 9% are singletons. The sequences come from PBMCs from blood, collected around 25 months after vaccination. Receptor source: a man aged 45 to 70 who received an inactivated influenza vaccine.

This chain uses TRBV5-1 with TRBJ2-5; D unclear. There are 14 residues in the CDR3. Trimming took off 0 bases at V and 1 base at J, with 7 bases between the two ends. CDR1 is SGHRS, CDR2 YFSETQ, per germline. In nucleotides, the CDR3 is TGCGCCAGCAGCTTGGAGAGGCCCCAAGAGACCCAGTACTTC. This translates into CASSLERPQETQYF.

The chain has TRBV4-3 and TRBJ2-4; D is possibly TRBD1 (6 bases). The CDR3 covers 13 residues. Germline CDR1 reads LGHNA; CDR2 reads YSLEER. V lost 0 bases and J 13 bases, leaving 13 bases between the germline ends. The CDR3 loop is CASSQELGALQYF. CDR3 coding DNA: TGCGCCAGCAGCCAAGAATTGGGGGCCCTGCAGTACTTC.

This clonotype showed up many times. The rearrangement links TRBV20-1 to TRBJ1-5; 9 bases are a match to TRBD1. This CDR3 has 14 amino acids. In germline, CDR1 is DFQATT, CDR2 SNEGSKA (reference sequence). V gave up 6 bases and J gave up 6 bases; unmatched junction bases: 9. The CDR3 bases are TGCAGTGCGGGGGGACAGGGCAAAACTCAGCCCCAGCATTTT. Its protein product is CSAGGQGKTQPQHF.

Only a few counts were recorded for this clonotype. V usage is TRBV9 and J usage is TRBJ2-1, with TRBD2 identical over 9 bases. The CDR3 contains 14 residues. The J segment lost 5 bases and the V segment lost 5 bases, leaving 5 bases of the junction unmatched. Germline assignment: CDR1 SGDLS and CDR2 YYNGEE. The CDR3 loop is CASSAGTSHNEQFF. The CDR3 DNA follows: TGTGCCAGCAGTGCCGGGACTAGCCACAATGAGCAGTTCTTC.

The chain is built from TRBV20-1 and TRBJ2-5; TRBD2 agrees at 12 bases. The V segment lost 1 base and the J segment 5 bases; nucleotides outside the gene matches: 14. From germline, CDR1 is DFQATT and CDR2 SNEGSKA (reference sequence). The CDR3 sequence is 18 residues long. This chain's CDR3 is CSARGQDPTSGRYETQYF. The CDR3 DNA reads TGCAGTGCTAGAGGCCAGGACCCGACTAGCGGGAGATATGAGACCCAGTACTTC.

This clonotype was counted at least ten times. This rearrangement joins TRBV6-1 to TRBJ2-1, with TRBD2 identical over 7 bases. CDR1 is MNHNS and CDR2 is SASEGT in the germline V gene. The CDR3 is 13 residues long. The V gene end was trimmed by 6 bases and the J gene end by 8 bases; junction bases not matched to a gene: 7. CDR3 coding DNA: TGTGCCAGCAGAAAACCGGGGGGAGATGAGCAGTTCTTC. It is translated as CASRKPGGDEQFF.

Ten or more counts support this clonotype. The chain combines TRBV4-1 with TRBJ1-4, with TRBD1 matching over 8 bases. The CDR3 covers 12 residues. Germline CDR1 MGHRA, CDR2 YSYEKL. J gave up 16 bases and V 0 bases, and 4 bases lay outside the gene matches. The CDR3 DNA sequence: TGCGCCAGCAGCCAAGAGACAGGGGTTCAGTTTTTT. Amino acid sequence: CASSQETGVQFF.

This clonotype was found a few times. The rearrangement uses TRBV12-3 or TRBV12-4 and TRBJ2-1, with no clear D. The CDR3 spans 15 residues. Trimming pared 3 bases from V and 3 bases from J, leaving 12 bases between. CDR3: CASSLLEWGYNEQFF. The CDR3 nucleotides read TGTGCCAGCAGTTTGCTGGAGTGGGGCTACAATGAGCAGTTCTTC.

The rearrangement joins TRBV29-1 to TRBJ1-5; 7 bases line up with TRBD1. Germline-derived CDR1 and CDR2 are SQVTM and ANQGSEA. The J segment lost 7 bases and the V segment lost 7 bases, leaving 13 bases of the junction unmatched. The CDR3 loop spans 14 amino acids. CDR3 residues: CSGLRQGGNQPQHF. CDR3 nucleotide sequence: TGCAGCGGATTACGACAGGGTGGGAACCAGCCCCAGCATTTT.

This clonotype occurred once. The chain couples TRBV3-1 to TRBJ1-1, with D unresolved. CDR1 LGHDT and CDR2 YNNKEL come from the germline V gene (reference sequence). The CDR3 covers 15 residues. Trimming stripped 1 base from V and 3 bases from J, with 12 bases between. Here the CDR3 DNA reads TGTGCCAGCAGCCAAGCCTCCCGTAGGGACACTGAAGCTTTCTTT. Translated: CASSQASRRDTEAFF.

This clonotype occurred many times. This chain links TRBV5-1 with TRBJ2-6, with unresolved D. Germline V gives CDR1 SGHRS, CDR2 YFSETQ. The V gene lost 0 bases and the J gene lost 0 bases, with 10 bases spanning the gap. The CDR3 contains 17 residues. The CDR3 sequence: CASSLDGRSSGANVLTF. The CDR3 nucleotides read TGCGCCAGCAGCTTGGACGGAAGAAGCTCTGGGGCCAACGTCCTGACTTTC.

V is TRBV7-8 and J is TRBJ2-3; 9 nucleotides match TRBD2. Germline CDR1 is SGHVS and CDR2 is FQNEAQ. V was clipped by 1 base and J by 2 bases; unmatched bases: 7. The CDR3 length is 17 residues. The CDR3 sequence: CASSLEVAGAYTDTQYF. CDR3 bases: TGTGCCAGCAGCTTAGAGGTAGCGGGGGCCTACACAGATACGCAGTATTTT.

V usage is TRBV7-2 and J usage is TRBJ2-3, with TRBD2 matching 10 bases. This CDR3 contains 15 residues. Losses at the gene ends were 1 base for V and 6 bases for J; bases not matched to a gene: 4. The germline CDR1 and CDR2 sequences are SGHTA and FQGNSA. The chain's CDR3 is CASSLVALAGDTQYF. CDR3 in DNA: TGTGCCAGCAGCTTAGTTGCACTAGCGGGGGATACGCAGTATTTT.

The rearrangement uses TRBV12-3 or TRBV12-4 and TRBJ2-7, with D perhaps TRBD2 (6 bases). The CDR3 has 14 residues. The germline V and J ends were trimmed by 3 bases and 6 bases, with 15 bases remaining between them. Here the CDR3 reads CASSLDGSSAEQYF. CDR3 nucleotides: TGTGCCAGCAGTTTGGACGGGAGTAGTGCCGAGCAGTACTTC.

CDR3 in DNA: TGTGCCAGCAGTTGGGACCCGAGCAATCAGCCCCAGCATTTT. Amino acids: CASSWDPSNQPQHF. The chain carries TRBV6-2 or TRBV6-3 and TRBJ1-5; D might be TRBD1 (5 bases). CDR1 is MNHEY and CDR2 is SVGEGT in the germline V gene. CDR3 size: 14 residues. Trimming removed 4 bases from V and 1 base from J, with 8 bases in between.

The CDR3 DNA is TGTGCCAGTAGTATAGATCACCCTACGGGAGTTTACAATGAGCAGTTCTTC. Residues: CASSIDHPTGVYNEQFF. V is TRBV19 and J is TRBJ2-1; a weak D match, TRBD2 (6 bases). The germline CDR1 and CDR2 sequences are LNHDA and SQIVND (reference sequence). The V and J ends lost 0 bases and 4 bases respectively, with 16 bases between them. CDR3 length: 17 amino acids.

This clonotype was counted at least ten times. This chain links TRBV20-1 with TRBJ2-3; TRBD2 is a possible D gene (5 bases). This CDR3 region has 16 residues. CDR1 DFQATT and CDR2 SNEGSKA come from the germline V gene (reference sequence). Trimming stripped 2 bases from V and 2 bases from J, with 17 bases between. The CDR3 DNA reads TGCAGTGCTAGATCCCCCAGCGGTTACTACACAGATACGCAGTATTTT. Translating it yields CSARSPSGYYTDTQYF.

This clonotype came up a few times. The genes are TRBV20-1 and TRBJ2-5; TRBD2 aligns across 9 bases. Germline V gene sequence: CDR1 DFQATT, CDR2 SNEGSKA (reference sequence). The CDR3 spans 15 residues. J was trimmed by 3 bases and V by 5 bases; bases with no gene match: 10. For the CDR3, the DNA is TGCAGTGCTGCCAAGACTAGCGGTACTAAAGAGACCCAGTACTTC. Encoded protein: CSAAKTSGTKETQYF.